This TCR beta chain was observed in a study of Ad26.COV2.S vaccination and SARS-CoV-2 variants. The V and J ends lost 1 base and 7 bases respectively, with 14 bases between them. Germline loops: CDR1 SGHDN, CDR2 FVKESK. The CDR3 extends over 14 amino acids. The protocol was immunoSEQ multiplex PCR, while the TCRdb copy is restricted to in-frame clones and leaves out a portion. The table lists around 340,000 clones, 75% to 90% of them singletons. Specified treatment: roughly 18 received Ad26.COV2.S at low or high dose, single or two shots; 5 received placebo; per-sample allocation not given. Repertoires come from day 63 after the first vaccine or placebo injection. A Boston donor was an adult aged 18-55 years. An Ad26 vector carrying the Wuhan-strain SARS-CoV-2 spike served as the vaccine. On this clone: What it recognizes is unknown.

Study findings and constraints: Recipients of vaccine and of placebo showed similar breadth of their non-spike TCR repertoires. Vaccine recipients surpassed placebo recipients in spike-specific TCR breadth.

The chain has TRBV14 and TRBJ2-7, with a tentative D call TRBD2 (6 bases). The input for sequencing was peripheral blood, taken in a trial of Ad26.COV2.S vaccine versus placebo. The clonotype was recovered from a person between 18 and 60 years old who received the Ad26.COV2.S COVID-19 vaccine or a placebo. In DNA, the CDR3 is TGTGCCAGCAGCCAAGGGAACGGGGGACGGGAGCAGTACTTC. It specifies CASSQGNGGREQYF.